This T cell receptor beta chain was identified in a study of T cell responses to AZD1222 COVID-19 vaccine. Study-level results: Baseline serostatus was positive in only a handful of AZD1222 recipients. It should be noted that donors were predominantly white British and more often female, and clonal diversity was possibly underestimated.

Concerning this clone itself: Its specificity is not known. A read error may account for a junction end that differs from germline.

The CDR3 contains 12 residues. Germline-derived CDR1 and CDR2 are MGHDK and SYGVNS. Sequencing used immunoSEQ multiplex PCR; TCRdb keeps in-frame clones, though not all of them. In the table there are 150,000 or so clones, roughly 90% of which are singletons. This specimen was peripheral blood, taken on day 0 of AZD1222 vaccination. The receptor's source is an adult in good health. The chain uses TRBV25-1 and TRBJ2-7, with 7 bases matching TRBD1. CDR3 protein: CASRDRANEQYF. CDR3 nucleotides: TGTGCCAGCCGTGACAGGGCCAACGAGCAGTACTTC.